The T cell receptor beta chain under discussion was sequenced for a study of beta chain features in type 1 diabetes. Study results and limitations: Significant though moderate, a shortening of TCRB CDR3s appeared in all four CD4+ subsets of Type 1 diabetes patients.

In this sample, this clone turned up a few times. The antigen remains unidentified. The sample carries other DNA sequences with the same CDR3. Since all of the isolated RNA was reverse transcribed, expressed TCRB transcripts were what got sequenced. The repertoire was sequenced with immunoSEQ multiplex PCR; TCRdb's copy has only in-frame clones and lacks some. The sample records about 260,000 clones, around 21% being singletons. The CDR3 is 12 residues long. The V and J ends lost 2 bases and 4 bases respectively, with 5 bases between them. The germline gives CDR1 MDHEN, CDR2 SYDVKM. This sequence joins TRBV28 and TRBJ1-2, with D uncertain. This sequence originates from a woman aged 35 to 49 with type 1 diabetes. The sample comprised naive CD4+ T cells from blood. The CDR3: CASSLGGYGYTF. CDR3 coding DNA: TGTGCCAGCAGTTTAGGCGGCTATGGCTACACCTTC.